These 7 T cell receptor beta chains were all obtained from the same sample, sequenced in a study of T cells in Graves' hyperthyroidism and ophthalmopathy. Researchers took RNA transcripts and amplified the TCR beta CDR3 regions from them. The HTBI primer set served for first-round RT-PCR of the TCR CDR3. TCRdb called the multiplex PCR reads again in MiXCR, with one record for every CDR3 protein. This sample has hundreds of thousands of distinct CDR3 sequences, with more than 15% found just once. The sequencing input was blood. Source of these receptors: a woman aged 18-35 years with Graves' hyperthyroidism.

The V gene is TRBV20-1, the J gene TRBJ1-2; 10 bases are a match to TRBD1. V was clipped by 3 bases and J by 3 bases; unmatched bases: 7. Germline loops: CDR1 DFQATT, CDR2 SNEGSKA (reference sequence). The CDR3 runs 15 residues. CDR3: CSASVTGTGDYGYTF. The CDR3 DNA is TGCAGTGCTAGTGTGACCGGGACAGGGGACTATGGCTACACCTTC.

There are many counts of this clonotype. V usage is TRBV6-2 or TRBV6-3 and J usage is TRBJ1-5; D gene ambiguous. This CDR3 is 15 amino acids long. Germline V gives CDR1 MNHEY, CDR2 SVGEGT. Trimming stripped 6 bases from V and 0 bases from J, with 12 bases between. CDR3 sequence (DNA): TGTGCCAGCAGCCTGATCGCAAATAGCAATCAGCCCCAGCATTTT. Amino acids: CASSLIANSNQPQHF.

This clonotype was observed at least ten times. V is TRBV11-1 and J is TRBJ1-2; 8 bases are a match to TRBD1. J lost 4 bases, V lost 5 bases, and 9 bases had no gene match. Germline CDR1 reads SGHAT; CDR2 reads FQDESV (reference sequence). The CDR3 is 15 residues long. The CDR3 nucleotides read TGTGCCAGCAGCCGACGACAGGGGCCGGGCTATGGCTACACCTTC. Translating it yields CASSRRQGPGYGYTF.

V gene TRBV30 combines with J gene TRBJ1-1; 9 bases are shared with TRBD1. With 0 bases clipped from V and 10 bases from J, the junction kept 6 bases outside the gene matches. The CDR3 is 13 amino acids. Germline loops: CDR1 GTSNPN, CDR2 SVGIG (reference sequence). The CDR3 bases are TGTGCCTGGAGTGTTGGACAGGGGCTAGGAGCTTTCTTT. Translated, it gives CAWSVGQGLGAFF.

The chain carries TRBV6-1 and TRBJ2-7, with TRBD2 matching 8 bases. V shed 0 bases, J shed 2 bases, and the junction held 6 bases outside the gene matches. This CDR3 is 16 amino acids long. Germline CDR1 MNHNS, CDR2 SASEGT. The CDR3 spells CASSEAPGGTAYEQYF. The CDR3 nucleotides are TGTGCCAGCAGTGAAGCTCCGGGGGGGACCGCCTACGAGCAGTACTTC.

This clonotype was seen at least ten times. The genes are TRBV6-5 and TRBJ1-2; D is unresolved. Germline loops: CDR1 MNHEY, CDR2 SVGAGI. This CDR3 has 14 amino acids. Between the trimmed V and J ends, which lost 0 bases and 10 bases, there was a span of 15 bases. CDR3 sequence: CASSYSRGGPDYTF. CDR3 DNA sequence: TGTGCCAGCAGTTACTCTCGGGGAGGTCCGGACTACACCTTC.

This clonotype has at least ten counts. This chain links TRBV20-1 with TRBJ2-2; D is unresolved. The length of the CDR3 is 12 residues. Trimming shortened V by 8 bases and J by 5 bases, and 12 bases separated the two germline ends. From germline, CDR1 is DFQATT and CDR2 SNEGSKA (reference sequence). The CDR3 protein is CSPTGVTGELFF. For the CDR3, the DNA is TGCAGTCCCACTGGAGTGACCGGGGAGCTGTTTTTT.